A selection of T cell receptor beta chains follows, all from one sample in a study of sequential checkpoint blockade in melanoma. Assay used: immunoSEQ multiplex PCR; TCRdb lists only in-frame clones, some missing. The repertoire holds 15,000 to 20,000 clones, with around 67% as singletons. The input for sequencing was CD8+ T cells sorted from blood (inferred from file names), taken from a patient given nivolumab and ipilimumab in sequence. The receptors originated from a human donor with melanoma. Each CDR3 is given without its conserved first and last residue.

J gene | V gene | CDR3 protein
TRBJ2-2 | TRBV9 | ASSVFRRGTGELF
TRBJ1-1 | TRBV5-1 | ASTQGGGYTEAF
TRBJ2-5 | TRBV6-1 | ASSGLAGGPETQY
TRBJ2-7 | TRBV5-1 | ASSLVGTDGGEQY
TRBJ2-7 | TRBV12-2 | ASRSLSKGGQGNSYEQY
TRBJ2-7 | TRBV2 | ASSVSGSGYEQY
TRBJ1-1 | TRBV7-9 | ASSSLDRNTEAF
TRBJ2-7 | TRBV9 | ASSTGSGTGRKQY
TRBJ2-3 | TRBV4-1 | ASSQDFRGVGTDTQY
TRBJ1-1 | TRBV27 | ASSPPGALNTEAF
TRBJ2-2 | TRBV27 | ASSLMASTGELF
TRBJ2-1 | TRBV7-8 | ASSRGTSRYNEQF
TRBJ2-1 | TRBV2 | ASYSGTSYDNEQF
TRBJ2-6 | TRBV9 | ASSVDGEGANVLT
TRBJ2-7 | TRBV28 | ASSQGLAPYEQY
TRBJ2-3 | TRBV30 | AWSVGTGWTDTQY
TRBJ1-2 | TRBV7-9 | ASSLVAQIYGYT
TRBJ2-7 | TRBV28 | ASSFTAYEQY
TRBJ1-1 | TRBV28 | ASRQGPQGAF
NA | TRBV14 | ASSQARVSGETQY
TRBJ2-7 | TRBV4-3 | ASSDGTHEQY
TRBJ2-1 | TRBV18 | ASSPPASPGLAGEQF
TRBJ1-5 | TRBV28 | ASSFERRNQPQH
TRBJ2-5 | TRBV9 | ASSVRDRGYQETQY
TRBJ2-7 | TRBV7-8 | ASSLVGTSVYEQY
TRBJ2-2 | TRBV9 | ASSPNSGGAGGELF
TRBJ2-3 | TRBV19 | ASSKTSSSTDTQY
TRBJ2-7 | TRBV25-1 | ASSDGSGREQY
TRBJ2-3 | TRBV6-1 | ASSELAGATDTQY
TRBJ1-2 | TRBV6-1 | ASSPPGGQHT
TRBJ1-3 | TRBV7-8 | ASRLTPMAVAADTIY
TRBJ2-7 | TRBV13 | ASSSTPGASYEQY
TRBJ1-4 | TRBV13 | ASSRRTGRGEKLF
TRBJ1-1 | TRBV28 | ASSLSDRTEAF
TRBJ2-7 | TRBV7-2 | ASSFSDYEQY
TRBJ2-3 | TRBV7-9 | ASSFVAGGTDTQY
TRBJ1-2 | TRBV6-5 | ASSYSRDRGDYGYT
TRBJ1-4 | TRBV15 | ATSRDGEGATNEKLF
TRBJ2-4 | TRBV15 | ATSRDPFVGTGENIQY
TRBJ2-3 | TRBV6-6 | ASSRTFTDTQY
TRBJ2-7 | TRBV7-9 | ASSSSGSRFHEQY
TRBJ2-6 | TRBV6-4 | ASSDSGGDSGANVLT
TRBJ1-2 | TRBV6-1 | ASSEGPTDRVYGYT
TRBJ2-7 | TRBV30 | AWTDYGGRGAFEQY
TRBJ1-1 | TRBV5-8 | ASSWGGTVRTEAF
TRBJ2-2 | TRBV4-3 | ASSQDRTATGELF